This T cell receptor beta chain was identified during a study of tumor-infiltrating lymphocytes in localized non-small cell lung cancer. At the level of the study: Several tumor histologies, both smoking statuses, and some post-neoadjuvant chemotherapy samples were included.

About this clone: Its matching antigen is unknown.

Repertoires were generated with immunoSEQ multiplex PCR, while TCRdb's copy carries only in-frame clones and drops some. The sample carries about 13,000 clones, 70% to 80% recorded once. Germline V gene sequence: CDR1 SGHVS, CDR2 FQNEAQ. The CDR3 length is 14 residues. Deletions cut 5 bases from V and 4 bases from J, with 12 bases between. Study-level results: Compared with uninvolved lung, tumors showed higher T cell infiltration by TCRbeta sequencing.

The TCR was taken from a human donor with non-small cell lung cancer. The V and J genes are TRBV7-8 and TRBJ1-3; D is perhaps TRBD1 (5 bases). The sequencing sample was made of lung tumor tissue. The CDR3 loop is CASSPGTSGNTIYF. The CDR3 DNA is TGTGCCAGCAGCCCTGGGACTTCAGGAAACACCATATATTTT.